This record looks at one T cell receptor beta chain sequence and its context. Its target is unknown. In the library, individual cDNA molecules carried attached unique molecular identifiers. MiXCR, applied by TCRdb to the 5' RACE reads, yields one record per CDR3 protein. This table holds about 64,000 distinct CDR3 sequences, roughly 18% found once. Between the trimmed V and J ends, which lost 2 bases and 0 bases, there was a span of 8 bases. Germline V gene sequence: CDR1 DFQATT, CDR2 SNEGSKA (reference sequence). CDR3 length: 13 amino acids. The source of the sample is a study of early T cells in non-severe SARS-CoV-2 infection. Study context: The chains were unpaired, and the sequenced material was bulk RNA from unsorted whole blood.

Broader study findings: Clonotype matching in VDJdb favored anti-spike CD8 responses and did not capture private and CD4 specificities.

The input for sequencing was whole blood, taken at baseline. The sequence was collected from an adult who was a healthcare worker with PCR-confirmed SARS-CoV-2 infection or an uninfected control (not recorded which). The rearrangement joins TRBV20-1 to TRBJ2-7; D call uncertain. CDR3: CSARLRSSYEQYF. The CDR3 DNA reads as TGCAGTGCTAGATTGAGGAGCTCCTACGAGCAGTACTTC.